A selection of T cell receptor beta chains follows, all from one sample in a study of shared clonotypes between healthy human individuals. Sequencing was performed with immunoSEQ multiplex PCR; in TCRdb, only in-frame clones are kept and a portion is missing. The repertoire holds around 240,000 clones, with 65% as singletons. Input material: memory CD4+ T cells sorted from blood. The receptors originated from a young man in good health. The conserved cysteine and the conserved F or W are not part of the CDR3 here. The order of the fields is V gene, D gene, clone size, J gene, CDR3 protein. The D gene is left open where the match is weak. Size tells how often a clone was seen (once, few, many) or the class of an expanded clone, and some rows leave it out.

TRBV2	TRBD1	NA	TRBJ2-1	ASSRQGYEQF
TRBV23-1	NA	NA	TRBJ2-7	ASSFYPGGGEQY
TRBV7-6	TRBD1	once	TRBJ2-2	ASSGTEGELF
TRBV2	NA	NA	TRBJ2-3	ASRTGIGTDTQY
TRBV5-4	TRBD2	NA	TRBJ2-2	ASSLASGKVTGELF
TRBV9	TRBD1	NA	TRBJ2-3	ASSTRDRGHPDTQY
TRBV2	NA	few	TRBJ2-4	ASSADSLVKNIQY
TRBV10-3	NA	NA	TRBJ1-1	AIMENTEAF
TRBV7-9	NA	NA	TRBJ2-7	ASSKTGTRGYEQY
TRBV5-1	NA	NA	TRBJ1-1	ASSLGPEGTEAF
TRBV10-3	TRBD1	once	TRBJ1-1	AIRGDSPNTEAF
TRBV18	TRBD2	NA	TRBJ2-5	ASSLFKRERGETQY
TRBV7-2	NA	NA	TRBJ2-7	ASSATLRTYEQY
TRBV18	NA	NA	TRBJ1-3	ASSPTPSQGTGNTIY
TRBV7-9	TRBD1	NA	TRBJ1-1	ASSFNYRGTEAF
TRBV14	TRBD1	NA	TRBJ1-1	ASSPLTGGTEAF
TRBV5-1	NA	NA	TRBJ1-4	ASSLDVGFTEKLF
TRBV5-4	NA	NA	TRBJ2-6	ASSLDNSGANVLT
TRBV10-3	NA	NA	TRBJ2-7	AISRTDYEQY
TRBV7-2	NA	few	TRBJ2-1	ASSFSSYNEQF
TRBV7-2	NA	NA	TRBJ2-7	ASSLVSSYEQY
TRBV2	TRBD1	NA	TRBJ2-1	ASSVSHPGQGGRRQF
TRBV20-1	NA	NA	TRBJ2-5	SAQTSETQY
TRBV5-6	NA	many	TRBJ2-5	ASSLGWDRQTQY
TRBV5-6	NA	few	TRBJ2-1	ASSPPGNYYNEQF
TRBV18	TRBD1	once	TRBJ1-3	ASTYTGGSGNTIY
TRBV14	NA	NA	TRBJ2-3	AGSRDLFDTQY
TRBV2	NA	NA	TRBJ1-4	ASSESSQIAGTKLF
TRBV15	NA	many	TRBJ2-1	ATSRDPGINLLAYNEQF
TRBV7-2	NA	NA	TRBJ2-1	ASSRGAYNEQF
TRBV29-1	NA	NA	TRBJ1-1	SVDPGGNMNTEAF
TRBV7-6	TRBD1	NA	TRBJ1-4	ASSLGDSMIEKLF
TRBV11-3	NA	few	TRBJ2-2	ASRYRVNTGELF
TRBV15	NA	NA	TRBJ1-2	ATSRDSGVGGYT
TRBV18	NA	NA	TRBJ2-3	ASSPPSRSTDTQY
TRBV27	NA	NA	TRBJ1-1	ASRRQLMNTEAF
TRBV9	NA	NA	TRBJ2-3	ASSVQSISTDTQY
TRBV27	TRBD1	NA	TRBJ1-2	ASSYRGHYGYT
TRBV5-1	TRBD2	once	TRBJ2-2	ASSLGQGLAGAAGELF
TRBV6-6	TRBD1	NA	TRBJ1-2	ASSLQGDNYGYT
TRBV18	NA	NA	TRBJ2-1	ASSPNRVWLYNEQF